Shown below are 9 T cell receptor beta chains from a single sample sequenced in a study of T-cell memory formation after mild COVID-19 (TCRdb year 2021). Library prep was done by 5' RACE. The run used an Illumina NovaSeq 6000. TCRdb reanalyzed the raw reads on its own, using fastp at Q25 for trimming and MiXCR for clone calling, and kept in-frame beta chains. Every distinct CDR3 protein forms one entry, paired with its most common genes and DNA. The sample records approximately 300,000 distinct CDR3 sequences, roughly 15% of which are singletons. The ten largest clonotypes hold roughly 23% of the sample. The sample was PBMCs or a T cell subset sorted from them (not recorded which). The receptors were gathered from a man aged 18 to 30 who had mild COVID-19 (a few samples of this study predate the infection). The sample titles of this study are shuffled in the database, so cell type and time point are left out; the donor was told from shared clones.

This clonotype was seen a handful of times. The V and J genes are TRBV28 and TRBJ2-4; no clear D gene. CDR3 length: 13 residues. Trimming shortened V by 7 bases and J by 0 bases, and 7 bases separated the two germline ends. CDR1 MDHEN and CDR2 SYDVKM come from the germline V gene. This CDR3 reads CASKELAKNIQYF. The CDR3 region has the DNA TGTGCCAGCAAGGAGCTAGCCAAAAACATTCAGTACTTC.

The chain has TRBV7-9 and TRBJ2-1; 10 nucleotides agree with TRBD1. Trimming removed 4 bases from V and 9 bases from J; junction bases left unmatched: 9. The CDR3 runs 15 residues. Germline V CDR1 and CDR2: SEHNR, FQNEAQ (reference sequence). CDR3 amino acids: CASSYGTGEQGEQFF. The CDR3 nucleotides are TGTGCCAGCAGCTACGGGACAGGGGAGCAGGGTGAGCAGTTCTTC.

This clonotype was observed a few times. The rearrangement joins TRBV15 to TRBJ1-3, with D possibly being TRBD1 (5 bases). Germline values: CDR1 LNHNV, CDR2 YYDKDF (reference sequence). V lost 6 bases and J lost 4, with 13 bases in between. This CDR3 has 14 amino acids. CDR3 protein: CATRIGTAGNTIYF. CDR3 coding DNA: TGTGCCACCAGGATCGGGACCGCAGGAAACACCATATATTTT.

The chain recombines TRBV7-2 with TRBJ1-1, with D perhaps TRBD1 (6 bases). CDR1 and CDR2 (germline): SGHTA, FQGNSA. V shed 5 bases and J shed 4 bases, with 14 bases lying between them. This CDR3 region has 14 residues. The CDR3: CASSGTMGGTEAFF. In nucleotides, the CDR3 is TGTGCCAGCAGCGGGACAATGGGTGGCACTGAAGCTTTCTTT.

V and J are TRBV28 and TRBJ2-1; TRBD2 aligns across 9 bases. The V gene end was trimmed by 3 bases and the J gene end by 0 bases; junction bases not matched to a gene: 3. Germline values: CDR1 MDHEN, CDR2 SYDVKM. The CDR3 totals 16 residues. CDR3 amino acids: CASSFSGGNSYNEQFF. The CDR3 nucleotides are TGTGCCAGCAGTTTTAGCGGGGGTAACTCCTACAATGAGCAGTTCTTC.

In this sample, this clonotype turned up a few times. CDR3 DNA sequence: TGTGCCAGCAGTTGGGAGCGGAACACTGAAGCTTTCTTT. This translates into CASSWERNTEAFF. The chain joins TRBV27 to TRBJ1-1; D uncertain. Germline V gene sequence: CDR1 MNHEY, CDR2 SMNVEV (reference sequence). The length of the CDR3 is 13 residues. Trimming left V 4 bases short and J 1 base short, with 7 bases between.

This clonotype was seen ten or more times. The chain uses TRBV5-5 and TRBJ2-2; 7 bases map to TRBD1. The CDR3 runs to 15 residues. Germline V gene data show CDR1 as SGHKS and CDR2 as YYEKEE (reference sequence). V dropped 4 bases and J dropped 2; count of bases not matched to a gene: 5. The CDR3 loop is CASSVQGINTGELFF. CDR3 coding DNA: TGTGCCAGCAGCGTACAGGGGATTAACACCGGGGAGCTGTTTTTT. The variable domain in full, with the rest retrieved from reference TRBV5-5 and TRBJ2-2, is DAGVTQSPTHLIKTRGQQVTLRCSPISGHKSVSWYQQVLGQGPQFIFQYYEKEERGRGNFPDRFSARQFPNYSSELNVNALLLGDSALYLCASSVQGINTGELFFGEGSRLTVL.

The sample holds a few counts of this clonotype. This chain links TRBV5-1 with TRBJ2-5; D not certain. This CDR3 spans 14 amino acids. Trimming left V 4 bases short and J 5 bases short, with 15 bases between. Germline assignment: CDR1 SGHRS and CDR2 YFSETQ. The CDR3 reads CASSQHDPAETQYF. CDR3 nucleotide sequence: TGCGCCAGCAGCCAGCACGACCCGGCGGAGACCCAGTACTTC.

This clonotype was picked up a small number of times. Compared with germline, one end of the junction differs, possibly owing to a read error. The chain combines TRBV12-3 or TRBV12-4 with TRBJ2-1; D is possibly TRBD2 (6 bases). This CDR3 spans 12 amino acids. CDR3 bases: TGTGTCAGCGGGTTAGCCTACAATGAGCAGTTCTTC. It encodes CVSGLAYNEQFF.